The clone carrying this T cell receptor beta chain showed up just a few times. Repertoires were generated with immunoSEQ multiplex PCR, while TCRdb's copy carries only in-frame clones and drops some. Of about 48,000 clones in the sample, over 85% were seen once. Germline CDR1 and CDR2: SGHRS and YFSETQ. After removal of 4 bases from V and 4 bases from J, the junction contained 6 bases not matched to a gene. This CDR3 is 15 amino acids long. The data derive from a study of T cell changes during pregnancy in multiple sclerosis. This receptor was taken from a female donor with multiple sclerosis, enrolled in a pregnancy study. This specimen consisted of CD4+ T cells from peripheral blood mononuclear cells, obtained in the first trimester of pregnancy. The rearrangement links TRBV5-1 to TRBJ1-5, with TRBD1 identical over 9 bases. The CDR3 region has the DNA TGCGCCAGCAGCCACGATGGACAGGGGAATCAGCCCCAGCATTTT. Residues: CASSHDGQGNQPQHF.